The 26 T cell receptor beta chains given below trace back to one sample, sequenced in a study of T cells in Graves' hyperthyroidism and ophthalmopathy. What was amplified from RNA transcripts were TCR beta CDR3 regions. Researchers ran a first-round RT-PCR on the TCR CDR3 using the HTBI primer set. TCRdb re-called the multiplex PCR reads with MiXCR, one entry per CDR3 protein. The data hold fewer than 500,000 distinct CDR3 sequences, with approximately 15% observed a single time. The sequenced material came from blood. The receptors were sampled from a man younger than 40 with Graves' hyperthyroidism that later progressed to Graves' ophthalmopathy.

The V call is TRBV24-1, the J call TRBJ2-3; 8 bases fit TRBD1. The CDR3 loop spans 13 amino acids. CDR1 KGHDR and CDR2 SFDVKD come from the germline V gene. V shed 12 bases, J shed 3 bases, and the junction held 7 bases outside the gene matches. The CDR3 DNA reads TGTGCCGCGCGACAGGGGTCGACAGATACGCAGTATTTT. It translates to CAARQGSTDTQYF.

This clonotype has at least ten counts. The chain has TRBV20-1 and TRBJ1-6; D is ambiguous. V lost 6 bases, J lost 6 bases, and 15 bases lay in between. Germline CDR1 DFQATT, CDR2 SNEGSKA (reference sequence). The CDR3 has 14 residues. The CDR3 DNA sequence: TGCAGTGCCCCAAGCTCTCCTACTAATTCACCCCTCCACTTT. It yields the protein CSAPSSPTNSPLHF.

J is TRBJ2-1 and V is TRBV5-6; the D gene could be TRBD1 or TRBD2 (5 bases each). Germline V gene sequence: CDR1 SGHDT, CDR2 YYEEEE. The CDR3 runs 15 residues. V was pared by 3 bases and J by 1 base, with 11 bases between. CDR3 sequence reads: CASSWDPGSYNEQFF. The CDR3 nucleotides read TGTGCCAGCAGCTGGGACCCAGGTTCCTACAATGAGCAGTTCTTC.

This clonotype was observed a handful of times. The chain uses TRBV29-1 and TRBJ2-1, with a tentative D call TRBD1 (6 bases). The V end lost 7 bases, the J end lost 0 bases, and 13 bases lay between the germline ends. The length of the CDR3 is 14 residues. CDR1 and CDR2 from the germline V gene are SQVTM and ANQGSEA. CDR3 loop: CSARTESSYNEQFF. The CDR3 DNA is TGCAGCGCAAGGACAGAGAGCTCCTACAATGAGCAGTTCTTC.

CDR3 in amino acids: CASSFRGPYNSPLHF. In nucleotides, the CDR3 is TGTGCCAGCAGTTTTCGGGGACCCTATAATTCACCCCTCCACTTT. This chain links TRBV12-3 or TRBV12-4 with TRBJ1-6; possibly TRBD1 for D (5 bases). V was cut by 3 bases and J by 2 bases, with 8 bases left in between. The CDR3 has 15 residues.

There are many counts of this clonotype. The DNA for the CDR3 is TGTGCCAGCAGTTTATCTCCTCCGGGACAGGGCACAGATACGCAGTATTTT. Translating gives CASSLSPPGQGTDTQYF. The chain recombines TRBV12-3 or TRBV12-4 with TRBJ2-3; TRBD1 aligns across 8 bases. Losses at the gene ends were 2 bases for V and 1 base for J; bases not matched to a gene: 8. The CDR3 totals 17 residues.

This chain connects TRBV4-1 to TRBJ1-1, with D perhaps matching TRBD1 (6 bases). Trimming stripped 4 bases from V and 1 base from J, with 10 bases between. This CDR3 contains 14 residues. Germline CDR1 reads MGHRA; CDR2 reads YSYEKL. CDR3 protein: CASSRTTGNTEAFF. CDR3 nucleotides: TGCGCCAGCAGCCGGACGACAGGGAACACTGAAGCTTTCTTT.

This clonotype was picked up many times. J is TRBJ2-7 and V is TRBV12-3 or TRBV12-4; D not resolved. The CDR3 contains 12 residues. The V end lost 3 bases, the J end lost 3 bases, and 6 bases lay between the germline ends. This CDR3 is CASSFAFYEQYF. The CDR3 bases are TGTGCCAGCAGTTTCGCTTTCTACGAGCAGTACTTC.

This clonotype appeared many times. This chain links TRBV27 with TRBJ2-1, with D possibly being TRBD2 (7 bases). The CDR3 covers 16 residues. V was pared by 4 bases and J by 2 bases, with 15 bases between. Germline CDR1 is MNHEY and CDR2 is SMNVEV (reference sequence). The chain's CDR3 is CASSWGGAPAYNEQFF. CDR3 DNA sequence: TGTGCCAGCAGTTGGGGGGGGGCACCGGCCTACAATGAGCAGTTCTTC.

This clonotype showed up many times. The chain joins TRBV6-1 to TRBJ2-5; 8 bases are shared with TRBD1. The CDR3 consists of 14 residues. V lost 5 bases and J lost 0; bases outside the gene matches: 2. The germline V gene has CDR1 MNHNS and CDR2 SASEGT. CDR3 amino acids: CASSYRGYQETQYF. CDR3 in DNA: TGTGCCAGCAGTTACAGGGGGTACCAAGAGACCCAGTACTTC.

This clonotype was counted a few times. This CDR3 reads CSVAGQETQYF. CDR3 nucleotides: TGCAGCGTTGCAGGCCAAGAGACCCAGTACTTC. The chain couples TRBV29-1 to TRBJ2-5; D not certain. CDR3 size: 11 residues. Germline values: CDR1 SQVTM, CDR2 ANQGSEA. V was pared by 4 bases and J by 1 base, with 4 bases between.

The chain combines TRBV12-3 or TRBV12-4 with TRBJ2-7, with TRBD2 as a possible D gene (6 bases). With 1 base removed from V and 2 bases from J, the gap between germline ends came to 9 bases. The CDR3 runs to 14 residues. CDR3 nucleotides: TGTGCCAGCAGTTTAGGGGGGGAAACCTACGAGCAGTACTTC. It specifies CASSLGGETYEQYF.

This clonotype turned up a few times. Just one base apart from a much larger clone, this may be a read error. This sequence joins TRBV11-1 and TRBJ1-3; no reliable D call. The CDR3 covers 14 residues. The V gene's germline CDR1 is SGHAT and CDR2 FQDESV (reference sequence). Trimming took 5 bases from V and 0 from J, leaving 8 bases between them. CDR3 in DNA: TGTGCCAGCAGCGGGCCAGCCTCTGGAAACACCATATATTTT. Protein product: CASSGPASGNTIYF.

This clonotype turned up a few times. The chain employs TRBV30 and TRBJ2-1; tentative D call: TRBD2 (5 bases). Trimming cost V 3 bases and J 0 bases, with 18 bases left between them. Germline values: CDR1 GTSNPN, CDR2 SVGIG (reference sequence). This CDR3 spans 17 amino acids. CDR3 nucleotide sequence: TGTGCCTGGAGGGGTGCCAGGTGGACTGCCTCCTACAATGAGCAGTTCTTC. It translates to CAWRGARWTASYNEQFF.

This clonotype showed up many times. The V and J genes are TRBV3-1 and TRBJ1-2, with a weak D call TRBD1 (5 bases). Deletions cut 3 bases from V and 3 bases from J, with 5 bases between. The germline V gene encodes CDR1 LGHDT and CDR2 YNNKEL (reference sequence). CDR3 length equals 12 residues. In DNA form, the CDR3 reads TGTGCCAGCAGCCAGGGACACTATGGCTACACCTTC. Translating it yields CASSQGHYGYTF.

In this sample, this clonotype turned up many times. The chain joins TRBV12-3 or TRBV12-4 to TRBJ1-5; TRBD1 agrees at 9 bases. V lost 6 bases to trimming and J lost 6 bases; unmatched junction nucleotides: 6. The CDR3 loop spans 14 amino acids. CDR3 region: CASSPTGGGQPQHF. The DNA for the CDR3 is TGTGCCAGCAGCCCCACAGGGGGCGGTCAGCCCCAGCATTTT.

This clonotype has only a few counts. V is TRBV4-1 and J is TRBJ1-5; D is unresolved. This CDR3 is 14 amino acids long. V was clipped by 3 bases and J by 1 base, with 7 bases between them. Germline V gives CDR1 MGHRA, CDR2 YSYEKL. The CDR3 DNA reads TGCGCCAGCAGCCACCTAGAGAGCAATCAGCCCCAGCATTTT. It encodes CASSHLESNQPQHF.

A few counts support this clonotype. The chain is built from TRBV5-8 and TRBJ1-4; tentatively, D is TRBD1 (6 bases). The CDR3 runs to 15 residues. Germline V gives CDR1 SGHTS, CDR2 YDEGEE. V was pared by 0 bases and J by 5 bases, with 11 bases between. CDR3 sequence (DNA): TGTGCCAGCAGCTTGGCCGGGGGCGCCAATGAAAAACTGTTTTTT. This encodes CASSLAGGANEKLFF.

This chain uses TRBV5-6 with TRBJ1-3, with 11 bases lining up with TRBD1. V gave up 4 bases and J gave up 1 base; unmatched junction bases: 7. This CDR3 comprises 17 residues. Germline loops: CDR1 SGHDT, CDR2 YYEEEE. CDR3 in amino acids: CASSGLGTGGSGNTIYF. CDR3 DNA sequence: TGTGCCAGCAGCGGCTTGGGGACAGGGGGTTCTGGAAACACCATATATTTT. The whole variable domain, filled in from reference TRBV5-6 and TRBJ1-3, reads DAGVTQSPTHLIKTRGQQVTLRCSPKSGHDTVSWYQQALGQGPQFIFQYYEEEERQRGNFPDRFSGHQFPNYSSELNVNALLLGDSALYLCASSGLGTGGSGNTIYFGEGSWLTVV.

This clonotype was seen a few times. The J gene is TRBJ2-5, the V gene TRBV4-1; D gene ambiguous. The germline V gene encodes CDR1 MGHRA and CDR2 YSYEKL. CDR3 length equals 13 residues. V dropped 0 bases and J dropped 7 bases, with 9 bases sitting between them. CDR3 amino acids: CASSQDPGLTQYF. The CDR3 DNA reads TGCGCCAGCAGCCAAGATCCTGGCTTGACCCAGTACTTC.

A few counts support this clonotype. The chain carries TRBV19 and TRBJ1-6; the match to TRBD1 covers 8 bases. Germline-derived CDR1 and CDR2 are LNHDA and SQIVND (reference sequence). Unmatched junction bases numbered 5, after V lost 0 bases and J lost 10 bases. The length of the CDR3 is 15 residues. The CDR3 bases are TGTGCCAGTAGTATAGATTGGACAGGGCGCTCACCCCTCCACTTT. Its protein is CASSIDWTGRSPLHF. Full variable domain (missing parts from reference TRBV19 and TRBJ1-6): DGGITQSPKYLFRKEGQNVTLSCEQNLNHDAMYWYRQDPGQGLRLIYYSQIVNDFQKGDIAEGYSVSREKKESFPLTVTSAQKNPTAFYLCASSIDWTGRSPLHFGNGTRLTVT.

This clonotype was observed at least ten times. The chain is built from TRBV12-3 or TRBV12-4 and TRBJ1-1, with 9 positions matching TRBD1. The CDR3 loop spans 15 amino acids. Losses at the gene ends were 6 bases for V and 3 bases for J; bases not matched to a gene: 8. Here the CDR3 reads CASRSGQGMYTEAFF. CDR3 DNA: TGTGCCAGCAGATCGGGACAGGGCATGTACACTGAAGCTTTCTTT.

This clonotype has a handful of counts. The genes are TRBV5-1 and TRBJ2-2; 11 bases match TRBD2. The CDR3 extends over 16 amino acids. From germline, CDR1 is SGHRS and CDR2 YFSETQ. V was clipped by 1 base and J by 7 bases; unmatched bases: 6. CDR3 loop: CASSLHSGGADGELFF. The CDR3 nucleotides are TGCGCCAGCAGCTTGCATAGCGGGGGGGCCGACGGGGAGCTGTTTTTT.

This clonotype has at least ten counts. V usage is TRBV5-5 and J usage is TRBJ2-7; TRBD1 matches 9 bases. Germline V gives CDR1 SGHKS, CDR2 YYEKEE (reference sequence). V lost 4 bases to trimming and J lost 3 bases; unmatched junction nucleotides: 5. The CDR3 runs to 14 residues. DNA for the CDR3: TGTGCCAGCAGCAGGGACAGGGACGTCTACGAGCAGTACTTC. The encoded protein is CASSRDRDVYEQYF.

This chain joins TRBV24-1 and TRBJ2-7; D possibly matches TRBD1 or TRBD2 (5 bases each). This CDR3 has 11 residues. With 5 bases removed from V and 6 bases from J, the gap between germline ends came to 7 bases. Germline CDR1 is KGHDR and CDR2 is SFDVKD. The CDR3: CATSVGGEQYF. Written as DNA, the CDR3 is TGTGCCACCAGTGTTGGGGGCGAGCAGTACTTC.

This clonotype was counted many times. The chain has TRBV5-5 and TRBJ1-2; D call uncertain. Deletions cut 3 bases from V and 0 bases from J, with 9 bases between. Germline V gene lookup returns CDR1 SGHKS and CDR2 YYEKEE (reference sequence). The CDR3 is made up of 14 amino acids. The CDR3 reads CASSWEVSNYGYTF. As DNA, the CDR3 is TGTGCCAGCAGCTGGGAGGTATCTAACTATGGCTACACCTTC.